This T cell receptor beta chain was found in a study of T cell responses to AZD1222 COVID-19 vaccine. Assay used: immunoSEQ multiplex PCR; TCRdb lists only in-frame clones, some missing. Among around 46,000 clones listed, over 75% were seen once. Germline assignment: CDR1 KGHSH and CDR2 LQKENI. The V gene end was trimmed by 4 bases and the J gene end by 11 bases; junction bases not matched to a gene: 7. The CDR3 loop spans 14 amino acids. Material: peripheral blood, obtained 28 days after the second AZD1222 dose. The gene calls are TRBV18 and TRBJ1-4, with 10 bases aligning to TRBD1. The clonotype originates from an adult who received the AZD1222 COVID-19 vaccine. CDR3 loop: CASSQRQGAEKLFF. The DNA for the CDR3 is TGTGCCAGCTCACAAAGACAGGGGGCCGAGAAACTGTTTTTT. Looking up the rest from reference TRBV18 and TRBJ1-4 gives the full variable domain: NAGVMQNPRHLVRRRGQEARLRCSPMKGHSHVYWYRQLPEEGLKFMVYLQKENIIDESGMPKERFSAEFPKEGPSILRIQQVVRGDSAAYFCASSQRQGAEKLFFGSGTQLSVL.